The 22 T cell receptor beta chains below were found in one sample sequenced in a study of blood T cell repertoires in COVID-19 (TCRdb year 2020). To prepare the library, the immunoSEQ multiplex PCR assay was applied. TCRdb re-hosts the immuneACCESS table, in-frame sequences only. Its copies lack some clones; in the studies checked, an unresolved V gene accounts for under half of them, and the cause for the rest is not known. The sample includes almost 350,000 clones, with almost 90% observed a single time. The top ten hold around 0.92% of the sample. The sample was PBMCs or T cells enriched from blood (not recorded which). These receptors were obtained from a woman aged 30 to 39 who had been exposed to COVID-19.

This chain connects TRBV7-6 to TRBJ1-2; unclear D gene. Germline V gene sequence: CDR1 SGHVS, CDR2 FNYEAQ. V shed 0 bases and J shed 1 base, with 12 bases lying between them. This CDR3 has 16 amino acids. CDR3 protein: CASSLAAGFLNYGYTF. DNA of the CDR3: TGTGCCAGCAGCTTAGCTGCGGGTTTTCTTAACTATGGCTACACCTTC.

V and J are TRBV11-2 and TRBJ1-2; 10 positions match TRBD1. The CDR3 consists of 17 residues. J lost 1 base, V lost 3 bases, and 8 bases had no gene match. CDR1 SGHAT and CDR2 FQNNGV come from the germline V gene. The CDR3 nucleotides are TGTGCCAGCAGCTTCCCGGGACAGGGGCTCCGTAACTATGGCTACACCTTC. It specifies CASSFPGQGLRNYGYTF.

The chain has TRBV28 and TRBJ1-2; no reliable D call. The CDR3 sequence is 11 residues long. With 2 bases removed from V and 5 bases from J, the gap between germline ends came to 3 bases. The germline V gene has CDR1 MDHEN and CDR2 SYDVKM. The CDR3: CASSLRYGYTF. For the CDR3, the DNA is TGTGCCAGCAGTTTACGGTATGGCTACACCTTC.

The genes are TRBV4-1 and TRBJ1-3; TRBD1 agrees at 9 bases. V trimming: 3 bases; J trimming: 2 bases; junction bases outside the gene matches: 11. CDR3 length equals 18 residues. Germline V gene sequence: CDR1 MGHRA, CDR2 YSYEKL. The CDR3 DNA reads as TGCGCCAGCAGCCAGGGGGACAGGGAGGTTGTAGCTGGAAACACCATATATTTT. It is translated as CASSQGDREVVAGNTIYF.

This chain joins TRBV6-5 and TRBJ1-2; 9 nucleotides match TRBD1. Germline V gene sequence: CDR1 MNHEY, CDR2 SVGAGI. This CDR3 contains 15 residues. After removal of 2 bases from V and 6 bases from J, the junction contained 7 bases not matched to a gene. This CDR3 reads CASSYTGGLSDGYTF. DNA of the CDR3: TGTGCCAGCAGTTACACAGGGGGCCTCTCCGATGGCTACACCTTC.

As to this clone: The sample contains more than one DNA sequence encoding this CDR3. The CDR3 DNA is TGTGCCAGCAGCTTGGGAACAGGGGAGTACGAGCAGTACTTC. This encodes CASSLGTGEYEQYF. The genes are TRBV11-2 and TRBJ2-7, with 7 bases fitting TRBD1. This CDR3 is built from 14 residues. Losses at the gene ends were 3 bases for V and 4 bases for J; bases not matched to a gene: 6. The germline V gene encodes CDR1 SGHAT and CDR2 FQNNGV.

The CDR3 loop reads CASSPKTSMSDTQYF. CDR3 nucleotide sequence: TGTGCCAGCAGCCCAAAGACTAGCATGTCCGATACGCAGTATTTT. The J gene is TRBJ2-3, the V gene TRBV7-9, with TRBD2 matching over 7 bases. Germline trimming cut 5 bases from V and 6 bases from J; bases unmatched to any gene: 11. The CDR3 extends over 15 amino acids. Germline lookup yields CDR1 SEHNR and CDR2 FQNEAQ (reference sequence).

The chain recombines TRBV2 with TRBJ1-1, with D hard to call. V was shortened by 1 base and J by 0 bases, with 6 bases between the two germline ends. This CDR3 is 14 amino acids long. Germline CDR1 and CDR2: SNHLY and FYNNEI. The CDR3 bases are TGTGCCAGCAGTGAAGGGGCTCTGAACACTGAAGCTTTCTTT. Its protein is CASSEGALNTEAFF.

The chain is built from TRBV5-1 and TRBJ2-4, with 8 positions matching TRBD1. Germline V gene lookup returns CDR1 SGHRS and CDR2 YFSETQ. The V and J ends lost 1 base and 0 bases, in that order; junction bases with no gene match: 6. CDR3 length equals 17 residues. The CDR3: CASSLRPRGRAKNIQYF. In DNA form, the CDR3 reads TGCGCCAGCAGCTTGAGGCCCAGGGGGCGAGCCAAAAACATTCAGTACTTC.

On this clone itself: This same CDR3 is encoded by further DNA sequences in the sample. CDR3 coding DNA: TGTGCCAGCAGTTTAGTGCAGGGCGAAGCTTTCTTT. Its protein product is CASSLVQGEAFF. V and J are TRBV28 and TRBJ1-1; the D gene is possibly TRBD1 (5 bases). Trimming stripped 2 bases from V and 8 bases from J, with 9 bases between. This CDR3 comprises 12 residues. Germline CDR1 and CDR2: MDHEN and SYDVKM.

The gene calls are TRBV3-1 (or the pseudogene TRBV3-2) and TRBJ2-2; TRBD2 matches 11 bases. The CDR3 has 17 residues. The trim removed 0 bases at V and 5 bases at J, leaving 5 bases unmatched. Germline loops: CDR1 LGHDT, CDR2 YNNKEL (reference sequence). Here the CDR3 reads CASSQDLLAGVTGELFF. CDR3 bases: TGTGCCAGCAGCCAAGATTTACTAGCGGGAGTAACCGGGGAGCTGTTTTTT.

This rearrangement joins TRBV28 to TRBJ1-5; no clear D. CDR1 and CDR2 (germline): MDHEN, SYDVKM. Trimming cost V 5 bases and J 11 bases, with 16 bases left between them. CDR3 length equals 13 residues. As DNA, the CDR3 is TGTGCCAGCAGTATAATCGGGAGACGGGCCCAGCATTTT. Amino acids: CASSIIGRRAQHF.

This clone was found a few times. The chain combines TRBV5-6 with TRBJ1-3; TRBD1 matches 7 bases. The CDR3 has 15 amino acids. Germline V gene lookup returns CDR1 SGHDT and CDR2 YYEEEE. Trimming took 6 bases from V and 0 from J; bases not matched to a gene: 6. The CDR3 spells CASTGQAFSGNTIYF. CDR3 nucleotides: TGTGCCAGCACCGGACAGGCCTTCTCTGGAAACACCATATATTTT. The full variable domain, with the rest looked up from reference TRBV5-6 and TRBJ1-3, is DAGVTQSPTHLIKTRGQQVTLRCSPKSGHDTVSWYQQALGQGPQFIFQYYEEEERQRGNFPDRFSGHQFPNYSSELNVNALLLGDSALYLCASTGQAFSGNTIYFGEGSWLTVV.

This clone was seen only once. The chain joins TRBV6-5 to TRBJ1-5, with TRBD1 as a possible D gene (5 bases). There are 15 residues in the CDR3. Trimming pared 2 bases from V and 6 bases from J, leaving 14 bases between. Germline V CDR1 and CDR2: MNHEY, SVGAGI. In DNA, the CDR3 is TGTGCCAGCAGTTACACGGGCAGGGAGGGTCAGCCCCAGCATTTT. It yields the protein CASSYTGREGQPQHF.

The chain combines TRBV5-5 with TRBJ2-7, with D tentatively TRBD1 (5 bases). V was pared by 0 bases and J by 3 bases, with 13 bases between. This CDR3 is built from 15 residues. Germline V gene lookup returns CDR1 SGHKS and CDR2 YYEKEE (reference sequence). CDR3: CASSLGQSLNYEQYF. CDR3 DNA: TGTGCCAGCAGCTTGGGACAGTCACTGAACTACGAGCAGTACTTC.

This clone has more than one count but fewer than ten. The rearrangement joins TRBV6-6 to TRBJ1-2, with TRBD1 matching 9 bases. Germline V CDR1 and CDR2: MNHNY, SVGAGI (reference sequence). This CDR3 has 15 residues. V lost 8 bases and J lost 8; bases outside the gene matches: 15. The CDR3: CASLHQGMDRGGYTF. For the CDR3, the DNA is TGTGCCAGCCTCCACCAAGGGATGGACAGGGGCGGCTACACCTTC.

The J gene is TRBJ1-2, the V gene TRBV5-1; no firm D call. The CDR3 sequence is 14 residues long. Germline V gives CDR1 SGHRS, CDR2 YFSETQ. Trimming removed 0 bases from V and 6 bases from J, with 12 bases in between. CDR3 residues: CASSLGPDIHGYTF. The CDR3 DNA is TGCGCCAGCAGCTTGGGTCCCGACATCCATGGCTACACCTTC.

This chain joins TRBV19 and TRBJ2-5; D possibly corresponds to TRBD2 (6 bases). The CDR3 runs to 14 residues. The germline gives CDR1 LNHDA, CDR2 SQIVND (reference sequence). Trimming removed 10 bases from V and 4 bases from J, with 19 bases in between. The CDR3 sequence is CATRRGSVRETQYF. In nucleotides, the CDR3 is TGTGCCACCCGTCGGGGGAGCGTGCGAGAGACCCAGTACTTC.

The CDR3 region is CASSQPGLSTGELFF. The CDR3 DNA is TGTGCCAGCAGCCAACCGGGACTCTCCACCGGGGAGCTGTTTTTT. This chain uses TRBV7-3 with TRBJ2-2, with D maybe TRBD2 (6 bases). The germline V gene has CDR1 SGHTA and CDR2 FQGTGA. This CDR3 has 15 amino acids. V gave up 5 bases and J gave up 4 bases, with 14 bases separating them.

CDR3 DNA sequence: TGTGCCAGCAGCCAAGGGCAATACCAAGAGACCCAGTACTTC. Protein: CASSQGQYQETQYF. The rearrangement uses TRBV3-1 (or the pseudogene TRBV3-2) and TRBJ2-5; no reliable D call. Germline assignment: CDR1 LGHDT and CDR2 YNNKEL (reference sequence). This CDR3 is built from 14 residues. The V gene lost 1 base and the J gene lost 0 bases, with 6 bases spanning the gap.

The chain joins TRBV12-5 to TRBJ1-1; a possible D gene is TRBD1 (5 bases). V dropped 5 bases and J dropped 0 bases, with 22 bases sitting between them. Looked up from germline, CDR1 is LGHNT and CDR2 is FRNRAP. The CDR3 runs to 18 residues. Written as DNA, the CDR3 is TGTGCTAGTGGTAGGCAGCCAGCAACTCAGGGAATGAACACTGAAGCTTTCTTT. Translated: CASGRQPATQGMNTEAFF.

The chain recombines TRBV7-9 with TRBJ2-1, with D uncertain. Per germline, CDR1 SEHNR and CDR2 FQNEAQ (reference sequence). The V and J ends lost 1 base and 2 bases respectively, with 9 bases between them. This CDR3 is 15 amino acids long. CDR3 protein: CASSLGAAPYNEQFF. Here the CDR3 DNA reads TGTGCCAGCAGCTTAGGCGCCGCCCCCTACAATGAGCAGTTCTTC.